Following are 20 T cell receptor beta chains from one sample sequenced in a study of blood T cells in healthy people across ages. A second PCR of roughly 7 to 11 cycles used a sample-barcoded 5' primer and a J-beta primer mix. One entry per CDR3 protein results from TCRdb running MiXCR on the 5' RACE reads. The sample has over 550,000 distinct CDR3 sequences, approximately 30% seen once. Source material: blood. The receptors were gathered from a woman of 80 years or more in good health.

V and J are TRBV5-1 and TRBJ2-1; 10 bases align to TRBD2. The CDR3 sequence is 22 residues long. Germline loops: CDR1 SGHRS, CDR2 YFSETQ. The junction had 25 bases not matched to a gene; V was cut back by 0 bases and J by 7 bases. The CDR3 loop reads CASSLERGGASGGRTLWNEQFF. The CDR3 DNA reads as TGCGCCAGCAGCTTGGAGAGGGGGGGGGCTAGCGGGGGCCGAACCCTCTGGAATGAGCAGTTCTTC.

The chain joins TRBV7-2 to TRBJ1-1; 7 bases align to TRBD1. Per germline, CDR1 SGHTA and CDR2 FQGNSA. The ends lost 5 bases at V and 7 bases at J; junction bases unmatched: 4. The CDR3 loop spans 12 amino acids. CDR3 protein: CASSPQGGEAFF. The CDR3 DNA sequence: TGTGCCAGCAGCCCTCAGGGGGGTGAAGCTTTCTTT.

A word on this clonotype: A much larger clone lies a single base off, so this may be a read error. The chain uses TRBV6-2 or TRBV6-3 and TRBJ2-7, with D maybe TRBD2 (5 bases). The assigned J gene may be wrong: the sequence end matches TRBJ2-5 better. The CDR3 sequence is 15 residues long. The germline V gene has CDR1 MNHEY and CDR2 SVGEGT. This CDR3 is CASSCEGDPKETQYF. The CDR3 DNA reads TGTGCCAGCAGTTGCGAGGGAGACCCGAAAGAGACCCAGTACTTC.

This clonotype was seen only once. This chain joins TRBV6-6 and TRBJ2-3, with D hard to call. The germline gives CDR1 MNHNY, CDR2 SVGAGI (reference sequence). The V gene lost 2 bases and the J gene lost 2 bases, with 11 bases spanning the gap. This CDR3 region has 15 residues. The CDR3 spells CASSYSSLVTDTQYF. In nucleotides, the CDR3 is TGTGCCAGCAGTTACAGTTCCCTAGTCACAGATACGCAGTATTTT.

Concerning this clonotype itself: With a much larger clone just one base away, this may be a read error. The chain couples TRBV2 to TRBJ2-3; tentative D call: TRBD2 (6 bases). The CDR3 is made up of 13 amino acids. Germline-derived CDR1 and CDR2 are SNHLY and FYNNEI. CDR3 nucleotides: TGTGCCAGAAGTGGACTGGAGGGAGATACGCAGTATTTT. It specifies CARSGLEGDTQYF.

This clonotype has more than one count but fewer than ten. This chain uses TRBV12-3 or TRBV12-4 with TRBJ2-3; D call uncertain. This CDR3 is 14 amino acids long. Between the trimmed V and J ends, which lost 5 bases and 4 bases, there was a span of 13 bases. CDR3 in amino acids: CASSPRDGADTQYF. DNA of the CDR3: TGTGCCAGCAGTCCCCGTGACGGCGCAGATACGCAGTATTTT.

The sample holds one count of this clonotype. A read error is possible here, since a much larger clone lies one base away. The chain combines TRBV7-9 with TRBJ2-7; maybe TRBD1 (5 bases). The CDR3 loop spans 13 amino acids. Germline-derived CDR1 and CDR2 are SEHNR and FQNEAQ (reference sequence). The CDR3 reads CSSSSRQHYEQYF. In DNA, the CDR3 is TGTTCCAGCAGCTCCCGACAGCACTACGAGCAGTACTTC.

V usage is TRBV5-6 and J usage is TRBJ1-4, with TRBD1 identical over 10 bases. Germline loops: CDR1 SGHDT, CDR2 YYEEEE. The CDR3 has 15 amino acids. V gave up 3 bases and J gave up 7 bases; unmatched junction bases: 6. CDR3 nucleotide sequence: TGTGCCAGCAGCTCGACAGGGGGCAGAGGTGAAAAACTGTTTTTT. Translation gives CASSSTGGRGEKLFF.

As regards this clonotype: A junction boundary mismatches the germline segment, possibly from a read error. The rearrangement uses TRBV14 and TRBJ2-7, with 8 bases aligning to TRBD2. CDR1 is SGHDN and CDR2 is FVKESK in the germline V gene. The CDR3 consists of 13 residues. In DNA form, the CDR3 reads TGTGCCGGCAGCCCGACCGGGGGGGGTGAGCAGTACTTC. It specifies CAGSPTGGGEQYF.

This clonotype has more than one count but fewer than ten. The chain carries TRBV18 and TRBJ1-5; D not certain. From germline, CDR1 is KGHSH and CDR2 LQKENI. Trimming pared 6 bases from V and 6 bases from J, leaving 12 bases between. The CDR3 spans 13 residues. CDR3 in amino acids: CASSQTSGQPQHF. The DNA for the CDR3 is TGTGCCAGCTCTCAGACGTCGGGTCAGCCCCAGCATTTT.

This clonotype has ten or more counts. V usage is TRBV7-3 and J usage is TRBJ1-2; weak D call: TRBD1 (5 bases). V was pared by 1 base and J by 6 bases, with 21 bases between. There are 17 residues in the CDR3. CDR1 is SGHTA and CDR2 is FQGTGA in the germline V gene. CDR3 sequence: CASSLNPSARVPDGYTF. DNA for the CDR3: TGTGCCAGCAGCTTAAACCCCTCGGCCAGGGTACCTGATGGCTACACCTTC.

Points on this clonotype: One end of the junction does not line up with germline, which may come from a read error. The rearrangement uses TRBV18 and TRBJ1-5, with 7 bases lining up with TRBD1. Germline lookup yields CDR1 KGHSH and CDR2 LQKENI. There are 15 residues in the CDR3. Here the CDR3 reads CARSPLQGLDQPQHF. The CDR3, as DNA: TGTGCCAGATCACCACTACAGGGGTTGGATCAGCCCCAGCATTTT.

In this sample, this clonotype turned up a few times. The V gene is TRBV20-1, the J gene TRBJ1-5, with D perhaps TRBD1 (5 bases). The ends were cut back, 1 base at V and 1 base at J, with 14 bases in the middle. The CDR3 totals 16 residues. CDR1 and CDR2 from the germline V gene are DFQATT and SNEGSKA (reference sequence). DNA for the CDR3: TGCAGTGCTAGAGCCGTAGGCAGGGTAAGCAATCAGCCCCAGCATTTT. This sequence encodes CSARAVGRVSNQPQHF.

The chain recombines TRBV7-8 with TRBJ1-3; unclear D gene. V was pared by 1 base and J by 2 bases, with 9 bases between. This CDR3 spans 15 amino acids. Germline CDR1 is SGHVS and CDR2 is FQNEAQ. This CDR3 reads CASSLVSGAGNTIYF. The CDR3 nucleotides are TGTGCCAGCAGCTTAGTGTCAGGCGCTGGAAACACCATATATTTT.

In its sample, this clonotype was seen many times. As DNA, the CDR3 is TGTGCCAGCAGCCGCCAAAATGAGCAGTTCTTC. Encoded protein: CASSRQNEQFF. V is TRBV11-2 and J is TRBJ2-1; no clear D gene. V lost 5 bases and J 7 bases, leaving 6 bases between the germline ends. Germline V gene lookup returns CDR1 SGHAT and CDR2 FQNNGV. The CDR3 has 11 residues.

This clonotype was counted many times. The chain is built from TRBV3-1 and TRBJ2-1, with a weak D call TRBD2 (5 bases). CDR1 LGHDT and CDR2 YNNKEL come from the germline V gene (reference sequence). CDR3 length: 17 residues. V was trimmed by 0 bases and J by 0 bases, leaving 12 bases between them. In DNA, the CDR3 is TGTGCCAGCAGCCAAGATACGGGAACGGGCTCCTACAATGAGCAGTTCTTC. This encodes CASSQDTGTGSYNEQFF.

On this clonotype itself: A read error may account for a junction end that differs from germline. The V gene is TRBV7-2, the J gene TRBJ2-1; TRBD2 aligns across 7 bases. Germline lookup yields CDR1 SGHTA and CDR2 FQGNSA. This CDR3 has 16 residues. This CDR3 is CAGSLEASGSYNEQFF. The CDR3 nucleotides are TGTGCCGGCAGCTTAGAAGCTAGCGGATCCTACAATGAGCAGTTCTTC.

In the case of this clonotype: An end of the junction does not agree with germline; a read error may underlie this. J is TRBJ2-7 and V is TRBV20-1; TRBD1 is a possible D gene (6 bases). The germline gives CDR1 DFQATT, CDR2 SNEGSKA (reference sequence). The CDR3 extends over 15 amino acids. The CDR3 nucleotides read TGCAGCGCTAAGGATCCGGACAGAAGCTCCTACGAGCAGTACTTC. Its protein is CSAKDPDRSSYEQYF.

This clonotype was observed at least ten times. V is TRBV6-2 or TRBV6-3 and J is TRBJ2-6; TRBD2 is a possible D gene (5 bases). V lost 10 bases to trimming and J lost 0 bases, with 16 bases between them. The length of the CDR3 is 16 residues. Germline V gene data show CDR1 as MNHEY and CDR2 as SVGEGT. Written as DNA, the CDR3 is TGTGCCACCCGCGGGCGGATTAACTCTGGGGCCAACGTCCTGACTTTC. It encodes CATRGRINSGANVLTF.

This clonotype appeared many times. The chain has TRBV24-1 and TRBJ2-1, with TRBD2 as a possible D gene (5 bases). In germline, CDR1 is KGHDR, CDR2 SFDVKD. The CDR3 has 13 amino acids. Trimming stripped 4 bases from V and 8 bases from J, with 11 bases between. The CDR3 is CATSDHVSDEQFF. CDR3 coding DNA: TGTGCCACCAGTGACCACGTTAGCGATGAGCAGTTCTTC.